A selection of T cell receptor beta chains follows, all from one sample in a study of CD8 T cells in ankylosing spondylitis. TCRdb reprocessed the 5' RACE reads via MiXCR and lists one record per CDR3 protein. The top ten hold approximately 6.2% of the sample, which has 200,000 to 300,000 distinct CDR3 sequences, less than 10% seen once. The sequenced sample consisted of blood, either unsorted or a sorted T cell fraction (not recorded which). These TCRs come from a male donor with ankylosing spondylitis or in good health (not recorded which). Each CDR3 is given with its conserved first and last residue. The D gene is left open where the match is weak. Rows give clone size only sometimes, using once, few, many, or a class for an expanded clone.

d_call,j_call,v_call,clone_size,cdr3_aa,cdr3_nt
NA,TRBJ2-3,TRBV7-7,few,CASSLKAGASDTQYF,TGTGCTAGCAGCTTAAAGGCAGGGGCATCCGATACGCAGTATTTT
TRBD2,TRBJ2-1,TRBV20-1,many,CSATSGPSYNEQFF,TGCAGTGCTACTAGCGGGCCCTCCTACAATGAGCAGTTCTTC
NA,TRBJ1-2,TRBV20-1,few,CSARDQRQVNYGYTF,TGCAGTGCTAGAGATCAGAGACAGGTCAACTATGGCTACACCTTC
TRBD1,TRBJ1-3,TRBV2,few,CASSLIGTGPNTIYF,TGTGCCAGCAGCCTTATCGGGACAGGGCCCAACACCATATATTTT
TRBD2,TRBJ2-5,TRBV7-7,many,CASSFSLALQETQYF,TGTGCTAGCAGCTTCTCACTAGCGCTTCAAGAGACCCAGTACTTC
NA,TRBJ2-5,TRBV5-6,many,CASSSTSKFETQYF,TGTGCCAGCAGCTCAACCTCTAAGTTCGAGACCCAGTACTTC
NA,TRBJ2-3,TRBV5-1,many,CASSRDGAADTQYF,TGCGCCAGCAGCCGGGACGGGGCCGCAGATACGCAGTATTTT
TRBD2,TRBJ2-1,TRBV20-1,many,CSAVAGTSGGSYNEQFF,TGCAGTGCTGTGGCCGGGACTAGCGGGGGCTCCTACAATGAGCAGTTCTTC
NA,TRBJ1-2,TRBV2,NA,CASTRGSSNYGYTF,TGTGCCAGCACCCGCGGCAGCTCTAACTATGGCTACACCTTC
NA,TRBJ2-7,TRBV5-1,many,CASSPGTAPFYEQYF,TGCGCCAGCAGCCCCGGGACGGCTCCCTTCTACGAGCAGTACTTC
NA,TRBJ2-4,TRBV7-2,many,CASSPTNPGPGNIQYF,TGTGCCAGCAGCCCCACAAACCCCGGACCGGGGAACATTCAGTACTTC
TRBD1,TRBJ2-7,TRBV2,many,CASRDTGTAIPYEQYF,TGTGCCAGCAGGGATACCGGGACAGCTATTCCCTACGAGCAGTACTTC
TRBD1,TRBJ1-6,TRBV27,many,CASRSGTGASLYNSPLHF,TGTGCCAGCAGGTCCGGGACAGGGGCCTCCCTCTATAATTCACCCCTCCACTTT
TRBD1,TRBJ1-1,TRBV5-1,many,CASSLAGTEHTEAFF,TGCGCCAGCAGCTTGGCCGGGACAGAGCACACTGAAGCTTTCTTT
NA,TRBJ2-1,TRBV10-3,many,CAISDSGTDLNEQFF,TGTGCCATCAGTGACTCCGGGACGGACCTCAATGAGCAGTTCTTC
NA,TRBJ2-3,TRBV7-9,many,CASSLVLGGDTQYF,TGTGCCAGCAGCTTAGTCCTAGGAGGAGATACGCAGTATTTT
NA,TRBJ2-3,TRBV20-1,many,CSARDRRLSTDTQYF,TGCAGTGCTAGAGATAGGAGGTTATCCACAGATACGCAGTATTTT
TRBD1,TRBJ1-1,TRBV5-1,many,CASRFDRGPEAFF,TGCGCCAGCAGATTCGACAGGGGGCCCGAAGCTTTCTTT
NA,TRBJ2-1,TRBV15,many,CATSRDLTVGGGEQFF,TGTGCCACCAGCAGAGATCTGACAGTTGGAGGGGGTGAGCAGTTCTTC
NA,TRBJ1-2,TRBV4-2,NA,CASSRDTNAGGYTF,TGTGCCAGCAGCCGAGACACGAACGCCGGTGGCTACACCTTC
TRBD1,TRBJ2-1,TRBV6-2/TRBV6-3,many,CASSRDRGRVQFF,TGTGCCAGCAGCCGGGACAGGGGCCGTGTGCAGTTCTTC
TRBD2,TRBJ2-7,TRBV27,many,CASSLGAGSPTYEQYF,TGTGCCAGCAGTTTAGGAGCGGGATCACCTACTTACGAGCAGTACTTC
TRBD1,TRBJ2-3,TRBV29-1,many,CSVETSWTGGTDTQYF,TGCAGCGTTGAGACCTCGTGGACAGGGGGCACAGATACGCAGTATTTT
TRBD1,TRBJ1-4,TRBV7-6,NA,CASSRNRDRPNEKLFF,TGTGCCAGCAGCCGCAACCGGGACAGGCCTAATGAAAAACTGTTTTTT
NA,TRBJ2-1,TRBV5-5,few,CASSLVDRREDLQFF,TGTGCCAGCAGCTTGGTCGACAGGCGGGAAGACTTGCAGTTCTTC
TRBD2,TRBJ2-2,TRBV5-1,many,CASSPDGLAGELFF,TGCGCCAGCAGCCCCGACGGACTAGCCGGGGAGCTGTTTTTT
NA,TRBJ1-2,TRBV9,many,CASSVTGTSGYGYTF,TGTGCCAGCAGCGTTACAGGGACCTCTGGCTATGGCTACACCTTC
TRBD2,TRBJ2-1,TRBV5-1,many,CASSPTSGRSHEQFF,TGCGCCAGCAGCCCAACTAGCGGGAGAAGCCATGAGCAGTTCTTC
NA,TRBJ2-2,TRBV6-1,few,CASGETSNTGELFF,TGTGCCAGCGGGGAGACTTCGAACACCGGGGAGCTGTTTTTT
NA,TRBJ1-1,TRBV25-1,many,CASSPGHRRSEAFF,TGTGCCAGCAGCCCGGGACACCGGAGGTCTGAAGCTTTCTTT
NA,TRBJ1-3,TRBV5-1,NA,CASSGQTSGNTIYF,TGCGCCAGCAGCGGTCAGACCTCTGGAAACACCATATATTTT
NA,TRBJ2-2,TRBV5-1,many,CASSPEVSRVDTGELFF,TGCGCCAGCAGCCCGGAAGTATCCAGGGTGGACACCGGGGAGCTGTTTTTT
NA,TRBJ1-6,TRBV4-1,NA,CASSHPRDTELGALHF,TGCGCCAGCAGCCACCCCCGGGACACGGAGTTGGGGGCCCTCCACTTT
NA,TRBJ1-1,TRBV10-3,many,CAIREGNTEAFF,TGTGCCATCAGGGAGGGGAACACTGAAGCTTTCTTT
TRBD2,TRBJ2-3,TRBV7-3,NA,CASSLTSGFWEDTQYF,TGTGCCAGCAGCTTAACTAGCGGGTTCTGGGAGGATACGCAGTATTTT
NA,TRBJ2-7,TRBV20-1,NA,CSARVAGSGEQYF,TGCAGTGCTAGAGTCGCAGGGTCCGGCGAGCAGTACTTC
NA,TRBJ2-1,TRBV20-1,many,CSARAPSYNEQFF,TGCAGTGCCAGGGCCCCCTCCTACAATGAGCAGTTCTTC
NA,TRBJ1-3,TRBV29-1,many,CSGLGGDQYTIYF,TGCAGCGGGCTCGGGGGAGACCAGTACACCATATATTTT
NA,TRBJ1-1,TRBV10-3,many,CAISFDGINTEAFF,TGTGCCATCAGCTTTGACGGGATCAACACTGAAGCTTTCTTT
NA,TRBJ1-4,TRBV7-2,NA,CASSLAGVANEKLFF,TGTGCCAGCAGCTTAGCGGGAGTAGCTAATGAAAAACTGTTTTTT
NA,TRBJ2-3,TRBV29-1,many,CSVLPPGHTQYF,TGCAGCGTTCTACCCCCGGGGCATACGCAGTATTTT
TRBD1,TRBJ1-6,TRBV4-2,many,CASSQEDRGNGPLHF,TGTGCCAGCAGCCAAGAGGACAGGGGCAATGGGCCCCTCCACTTT
NA,TRBJ2-5,TRBV5-1,few,CASSFGAEWGTQYF,TGCGCCAGCAGCTTCGGGGCTGAATGGGGGACCCAGTACTTC
NA,TRBJ2-6,TRBV9,many,CASSVGMGISSGANVLTF,TGTGCCAGCAGCGTAGGTATGGGGATTTCCTCTGGGGCCAACGTCCTGACTTTC
TRBD2,TRBJ2-7,TRBV20-1,many,CSARTSGRKYEQYF,TGCAGTGCTAGGACTAGCGGGAGAAAGTACGAGCAGTACTTC
TRBD2,TRBJ2-5,TRBV5-6,few,CASSLGLADETQYF,TGTGCCAGCAGCCTCGGACTAGCGGACGAGACCCAGTACTTC